Sequencing of this TCR beta chain was carried out in a study of OX40 agonist ivuxolimab in advanced cancers. Germline CDR1 is SNHLY and CDR2 is FYNNEI. The V segment lost 1 base and the J segment 0 bases; nucleotides outside the gene matches: 3. The CDR3 covers 16 residues. Profiled with immunoSEQ multiplex PCR; TCRdb holds only in-frame clones, not every one. Among fewer than 45,000 clones, 85% to 90% were seen once, and the ten largest hold 10% to 15%. This clone was seen just once. J is TRBJ2-3 and V is TRBV2; 8 nucleotides agree with TRBD2. Sequences were derived from CD4+ or CD8+ T cells sorted from blood, sampled in a trial of the OX40 agonist ivuxolimab. The TCR comes from an adult with an advanced solid tumor such as melanoma, head and neck, liver or kidney cancer. The CDR3 is CASSEGLALSTDTQYF. The CDR3 DNA is TGTGCCAGCAGTGAAGGACTAGCGCTTAGCACAGATACGCAGTATTTT.